This TCR beta chain was recorded in a study of cytomegalovirus exposure and HLA in healthy donors. The study, taken as a whole, reports: As a later analysis showed, a missense DCLRE1C variant was linked to trimming of TCR beta V- and J-genes. Later, an analysis found that common viral pathogens appeared to be linked with several of the most significant clusters.

The J segment lost 5 bases and the V segment lost 2 bases, leaving 8 bases of the junction unmatched. This CDR3 is 15 amino acids long. Germline values: CDR1 MDHEN, CDR2 SYDVKM. Researchers ran the PCR with 60 Vbeta and 13 Jbeta primers. Profiled with immunoSEQ multiplex PCR; TCRdb holds only in-frame clones, not every one. Seen here are fewer than 250,000 clones, roughly 80% observed once, and the top ten hold approximately 2%. Note on this clone: What it binds is unknown.

The TCR sequence derives from a woman aged 25 to 39 in good health and CMV-seropositive. The sequencing input was PBMCs. The V gene is TRBV28, the J gene TRBJ2-5; TRBD2 matches at 7 bases. The CDR3 nucleotides read TGTGCCAGCAGTTTAGGAGGGAGGGCCGGTGAGACCCAGTACTTC. Amino acids: CASSLGGRAGETQYF.